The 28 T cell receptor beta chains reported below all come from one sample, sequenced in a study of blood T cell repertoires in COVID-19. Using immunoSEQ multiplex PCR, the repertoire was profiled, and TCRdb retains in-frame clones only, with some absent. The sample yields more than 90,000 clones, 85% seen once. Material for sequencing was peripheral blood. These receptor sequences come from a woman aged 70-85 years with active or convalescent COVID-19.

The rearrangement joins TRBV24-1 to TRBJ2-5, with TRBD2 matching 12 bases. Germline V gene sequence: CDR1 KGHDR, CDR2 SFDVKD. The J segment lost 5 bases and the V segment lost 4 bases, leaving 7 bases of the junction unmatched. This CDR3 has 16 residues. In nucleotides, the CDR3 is TGTGCCACCAGTGACCCCGGACTAGCGGGGTTGGAGACCCAGTACTTC. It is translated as CATSDPGLAGLETQYF.

Here the CDR3 reads CASSGDRVTEAFF. The CDR3 DNA reads as TGTGCCAGCAGCGGGGACAGGGTGACTGAAGCTTTCTTT. This chain connects TRBV5-4 to TRBJ1-1; TRBD1 matches 9 bases. With V trimmed by 4 bases and J by 5 bases, 3 bases remained unmatched. In germline, CDR1 is SGHNT, CDR2 YYREEE (reference sequence). CDR3 length: 13 amino acids.

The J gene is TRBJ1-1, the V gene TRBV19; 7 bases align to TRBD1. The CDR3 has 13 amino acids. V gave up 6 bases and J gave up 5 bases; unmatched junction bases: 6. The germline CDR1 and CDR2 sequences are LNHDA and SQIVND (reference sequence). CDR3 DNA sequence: TGTGCCAGTAGCCTGGGGACAGAGACTGAAGCTTTCTTT. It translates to CASSLGTETEAFF.

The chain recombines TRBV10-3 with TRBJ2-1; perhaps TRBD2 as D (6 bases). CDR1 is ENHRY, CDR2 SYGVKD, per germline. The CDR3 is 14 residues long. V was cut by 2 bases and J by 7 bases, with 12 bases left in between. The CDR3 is CAISEDRDLNEQFF. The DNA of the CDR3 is TGTGCCATCAGTGAGGACCGGGACTTGAATGAGCAGTTCTTC.

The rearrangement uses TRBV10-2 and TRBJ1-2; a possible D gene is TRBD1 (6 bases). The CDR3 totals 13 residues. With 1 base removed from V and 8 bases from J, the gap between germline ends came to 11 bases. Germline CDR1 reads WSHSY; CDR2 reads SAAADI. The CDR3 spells CASSEWQGLGYTF. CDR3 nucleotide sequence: TGCGCCAGCAGTGAGTGGCAGGGGCTAGGCTACACCTTC.

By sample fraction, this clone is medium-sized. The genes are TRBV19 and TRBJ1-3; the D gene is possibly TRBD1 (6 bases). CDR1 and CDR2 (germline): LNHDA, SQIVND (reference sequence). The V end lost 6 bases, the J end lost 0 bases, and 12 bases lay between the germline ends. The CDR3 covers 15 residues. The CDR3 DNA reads TGTGCCAGTAGCCGACAGGTCTACTCTGGAAACACCATATATTTT. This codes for CASSRQVYSGNTIYF.

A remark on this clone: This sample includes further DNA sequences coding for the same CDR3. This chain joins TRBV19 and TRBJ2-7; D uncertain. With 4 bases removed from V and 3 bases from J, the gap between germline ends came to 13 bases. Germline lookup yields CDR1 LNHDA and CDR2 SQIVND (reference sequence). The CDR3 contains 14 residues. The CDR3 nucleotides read TGTGCCAGTAGTACACCAGGCCAGTTCTACGAGCAGTACTTC. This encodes CASSTPGQFYEQYF.

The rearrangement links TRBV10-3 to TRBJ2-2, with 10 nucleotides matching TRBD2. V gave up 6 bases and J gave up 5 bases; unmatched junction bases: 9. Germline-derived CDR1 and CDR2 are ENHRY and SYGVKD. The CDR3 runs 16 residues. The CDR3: CAISQTSGKGTGELFF. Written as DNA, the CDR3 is TGTGCCATCAGCCAAACTAGCGGGAAGGGAACCGGGGAGCTGTTTTTT.

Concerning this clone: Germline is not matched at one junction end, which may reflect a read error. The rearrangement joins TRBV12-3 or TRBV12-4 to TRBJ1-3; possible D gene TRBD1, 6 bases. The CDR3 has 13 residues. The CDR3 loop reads CASSLGGVNTIYF. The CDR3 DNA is TGTGCCAGCAGCTTAGGGGGAGTCAACACCATATATTTT.

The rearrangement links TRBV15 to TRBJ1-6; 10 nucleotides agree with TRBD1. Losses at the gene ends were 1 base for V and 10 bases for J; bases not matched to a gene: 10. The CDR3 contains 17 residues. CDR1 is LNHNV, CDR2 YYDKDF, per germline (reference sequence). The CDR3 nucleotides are TGTGCCACCAGCAGAGGCGAGGACAGGGGGAAAGGGTCACCCCTCCACTTT. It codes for CATSRGEDRGKGSPLHF.

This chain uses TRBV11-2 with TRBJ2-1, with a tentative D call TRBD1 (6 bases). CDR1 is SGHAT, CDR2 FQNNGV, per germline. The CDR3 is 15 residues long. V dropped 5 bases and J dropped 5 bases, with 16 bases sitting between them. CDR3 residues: CASSPGTKANNEQFF. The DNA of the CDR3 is TGTGCCAGCAGCCCCGGGACAAAGGCAAACAATGAGCAGTTCTTC.

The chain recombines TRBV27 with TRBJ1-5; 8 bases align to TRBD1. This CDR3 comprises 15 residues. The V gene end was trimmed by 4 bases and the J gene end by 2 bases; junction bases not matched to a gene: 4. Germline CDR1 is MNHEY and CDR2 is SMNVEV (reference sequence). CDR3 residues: CASSSGQGGNQPQHF. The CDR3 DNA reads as TGTGCCAGCAGTTCCGGACAGGGTGGCAATCAGCCCCAGCATTTT.

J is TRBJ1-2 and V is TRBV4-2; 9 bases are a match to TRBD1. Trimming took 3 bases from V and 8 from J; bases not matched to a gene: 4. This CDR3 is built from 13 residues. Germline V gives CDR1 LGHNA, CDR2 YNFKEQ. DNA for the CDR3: TGTGCCAGCAGCCAGAACAGGGGGCTCGGCTACACCTTC. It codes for CASSQNRGLGYTF.

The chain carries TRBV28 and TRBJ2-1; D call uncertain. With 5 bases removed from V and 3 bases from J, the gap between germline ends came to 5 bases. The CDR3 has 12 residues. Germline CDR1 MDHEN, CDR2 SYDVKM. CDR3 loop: CASSPSYNEQFF. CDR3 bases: TGTGCCAGCAGTCCTAGCTACAATGAGCAGTTCTTC.

The CDR3 reads CASSLEEGVVWDTGELFF. CDR3 in DNA: TGTGCCAGCAGCTTAGAGGAGGGAGTGGTATGGGACACCGGGGAGCTGTTTTTT. The chain links TRBV7-8 to TRBJ2-2; tentatively, D is TRBD2 (6 bases). The CDR3 contains 18 residues. V was clipped by 1 base and J by 3 bases, with 18 bases between them. Germline CDR1 is SGHVS and CDR2 is FQNEAQ.

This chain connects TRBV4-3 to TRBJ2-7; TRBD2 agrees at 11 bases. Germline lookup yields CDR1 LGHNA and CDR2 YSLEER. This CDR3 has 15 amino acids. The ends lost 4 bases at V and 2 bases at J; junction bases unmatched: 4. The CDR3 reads CASSRTSGGTYEQYF. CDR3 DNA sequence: TGCGCCAGCAGCCGAACTAGCGGGGGCACCTACGAGCAGTACTTC.

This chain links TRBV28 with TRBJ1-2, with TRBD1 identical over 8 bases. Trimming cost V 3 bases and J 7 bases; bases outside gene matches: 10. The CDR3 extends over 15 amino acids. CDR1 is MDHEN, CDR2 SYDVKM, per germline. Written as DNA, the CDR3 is TGTGCCAGCAGTTTGCCAACGGGACAGGCGGGTGGCTACACCTTC. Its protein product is CASSLPTGQAGGYTF.

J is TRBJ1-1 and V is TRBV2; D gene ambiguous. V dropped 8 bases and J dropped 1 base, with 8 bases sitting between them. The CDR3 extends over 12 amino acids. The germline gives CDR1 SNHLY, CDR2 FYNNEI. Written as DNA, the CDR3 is TGTGCCAGCGGACTCAGGAACACTGAAGCTTTCTTT. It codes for CASGLRNTEAFF.

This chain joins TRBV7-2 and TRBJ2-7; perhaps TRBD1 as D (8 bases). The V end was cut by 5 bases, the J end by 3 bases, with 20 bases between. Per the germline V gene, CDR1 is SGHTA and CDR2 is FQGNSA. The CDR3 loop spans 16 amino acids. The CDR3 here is CASSGGVGGQVYEQYF. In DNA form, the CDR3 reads TGTGCCAGCAGCGGGGGGGTAGGGGGACAGGTCTACGAGCAGTACTTC.

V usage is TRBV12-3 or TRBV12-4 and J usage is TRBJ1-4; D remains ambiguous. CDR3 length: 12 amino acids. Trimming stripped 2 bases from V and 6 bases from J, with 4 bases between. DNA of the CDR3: TGTGCCAGCAGTTTAAGAGATGAAAAACTGTTTTTT. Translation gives CASSLRDEKLFF.

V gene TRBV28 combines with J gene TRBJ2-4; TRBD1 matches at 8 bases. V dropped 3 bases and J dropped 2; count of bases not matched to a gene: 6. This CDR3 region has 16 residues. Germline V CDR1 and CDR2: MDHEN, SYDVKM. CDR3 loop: CASSFLDRVSKNIQYF. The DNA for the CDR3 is TGTGCCAGCAGTTTCTTGGACAGGGTATCCAAAAACATTCAGTACTTC.

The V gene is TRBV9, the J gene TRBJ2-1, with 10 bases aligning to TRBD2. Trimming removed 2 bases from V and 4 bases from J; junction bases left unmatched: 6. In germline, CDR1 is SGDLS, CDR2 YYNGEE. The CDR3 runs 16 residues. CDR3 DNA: TGTGCCAGCAGCGTTGCAGGGACTAGCGAGTACAATGAGCAGTTCTTC. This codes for CASSVAGTSEYNEQFF.

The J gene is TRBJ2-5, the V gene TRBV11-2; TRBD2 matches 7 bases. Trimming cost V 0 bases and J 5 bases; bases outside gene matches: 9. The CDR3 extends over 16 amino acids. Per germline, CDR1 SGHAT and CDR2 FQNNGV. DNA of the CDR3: TGTGCCAGCAGCTTAGATTCGAGAGGGAGGGGTGAGACCCAGTACTTC. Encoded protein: CASSLDSRGRGETQYF.

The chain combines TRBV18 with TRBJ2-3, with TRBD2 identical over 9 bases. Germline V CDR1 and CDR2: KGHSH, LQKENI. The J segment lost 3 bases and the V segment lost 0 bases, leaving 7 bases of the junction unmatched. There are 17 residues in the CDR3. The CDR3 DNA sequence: TGTGCCAGCTCACCACCTTTAGCGGGAGTGGGGACAGATACGCAGTATTTT. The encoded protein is CASSPPLAGVGTDTQYF. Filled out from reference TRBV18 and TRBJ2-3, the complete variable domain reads NAGVMQNPRHLVRRRGQEARLRCSPMKGHSHVYWYRQLPEEGLKFMVYLQKENIIDESGMPKERFSAEFPKEGPSILRIQQVVRGDSAAYFCASSPPLAGVGTDTQYFGPGTRLTVL.

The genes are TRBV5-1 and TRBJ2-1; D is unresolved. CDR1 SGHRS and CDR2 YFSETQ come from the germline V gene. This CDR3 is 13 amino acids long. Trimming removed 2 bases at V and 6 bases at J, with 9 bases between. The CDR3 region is CASSLAGSNEQFF. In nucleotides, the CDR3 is TGCGCCAGCAGCTTAGCAGGCTCCAATGAGCAGTTCTTC.

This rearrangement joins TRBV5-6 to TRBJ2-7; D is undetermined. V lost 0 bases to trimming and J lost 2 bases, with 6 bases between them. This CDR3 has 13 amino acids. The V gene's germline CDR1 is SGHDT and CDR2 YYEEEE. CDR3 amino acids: CASSLALPYEQYF. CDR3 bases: TGTGCCAGCAGCTTGGCCCTCCCCTACGAGCAGTACTTC.

DNA for the CDR3: TGTGCCAGCAGAAACGACAGGGGCGGTGATGAAAAACTGTTTTTT. It yields the protein CASRNDRGGDEKLFF. The chain recombines TRBV6-6 with TRBJ1-4, with 8 bases matching TRBD1. This CDR3 has 15 residues. In germline, CDR1 is MNHNY, CDR2 SVGAGI (reference sequence). V dropped 6 bases and J dropped 6; count of bases not matched to a gene: 9.

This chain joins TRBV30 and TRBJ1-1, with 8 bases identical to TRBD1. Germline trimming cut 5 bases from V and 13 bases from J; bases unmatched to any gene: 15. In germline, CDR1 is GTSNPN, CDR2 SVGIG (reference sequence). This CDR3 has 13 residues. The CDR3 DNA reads TGTGCCTGGGAGATCTCAGGGGGCCGGGTGGATTTCTTT. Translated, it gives CAWEISGGRVDFF. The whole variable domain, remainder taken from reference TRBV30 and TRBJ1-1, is SQTIHQWPATLVQPVGSPLSLECTVEGTSNPNLYWYRQAAGRGLQLLFYSVGIGQISSEVPQNLSASRPQDRQFILSSKKLLLSDSGFYLCAWEISGGRVDFFGQGTRLTVV.